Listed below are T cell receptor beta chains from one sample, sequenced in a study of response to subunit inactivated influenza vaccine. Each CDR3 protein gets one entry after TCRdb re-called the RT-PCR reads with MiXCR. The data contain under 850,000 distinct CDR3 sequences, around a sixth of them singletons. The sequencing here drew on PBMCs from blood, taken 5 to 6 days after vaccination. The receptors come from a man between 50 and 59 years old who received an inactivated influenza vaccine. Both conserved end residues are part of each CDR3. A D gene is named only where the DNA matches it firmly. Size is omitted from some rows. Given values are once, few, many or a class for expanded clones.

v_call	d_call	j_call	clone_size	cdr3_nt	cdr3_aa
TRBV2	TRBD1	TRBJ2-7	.	TGTGCCAGCAGGGGCCGGGACAGGGGCTACGAGCAGTACTTC	CASRGRDRGYEQYF
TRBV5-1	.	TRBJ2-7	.	TGCGCCAGCAGTCCTACCGAAGGACAGCGCTACGAGCAGTACTTC	CASSPTEGQRYEQYF
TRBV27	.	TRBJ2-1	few	TGTGCCAGCAGTAAAATACGCGCGGCCTCCTACAATGAGCAGTTCTTC	CASSKIRAASYNEQFF
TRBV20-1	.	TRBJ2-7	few	TGCAGCGGGACACTTCATACCTACGAGCAGTACTTC	CSGTLHTYEQYF
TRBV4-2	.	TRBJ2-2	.	TGTGCCAGCAGCCAAGATTTCGACAGACTGAACACCGGGGAGCTGTTTTTT	CASSQDFDRLNTGELFF
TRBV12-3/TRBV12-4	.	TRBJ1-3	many	TGTGCCAGCAGTGCCGGGACAACAGGCAGCGGAAACACCATATATTTT	CASSAGTTGSGNTIYF
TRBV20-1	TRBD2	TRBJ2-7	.	TGCAGTGCTTTAGCGGGATGGAAGTCCTACGAGCAGTACTTC	CSALAGWKSYEQYF
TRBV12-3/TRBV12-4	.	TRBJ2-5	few	TGTGCCAGCAGTCGCAGGAGGACAGAGACCCAGTACTTC	CASSRRRTETQYF
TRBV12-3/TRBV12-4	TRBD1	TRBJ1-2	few	TGTGCCAGCAGTAACACAGGGGGCTTCGGCAATGGCTACACCTTC	CASSNTGGFGNGYTF
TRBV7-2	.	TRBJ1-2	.	TGTGCCAGCAGCTCTCAGACGGCCAACTATGGCTACACCTTC	CASSSQTANYGYTF
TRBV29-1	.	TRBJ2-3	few	TGCAGCGTTGAAGTGATAGAACGTGATACGCAGTATTTT	CSVEVIERDTQYF
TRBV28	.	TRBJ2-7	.	TGTGCCAGCAGAAATCCGGTCCGGGGGCAGTACTTC	CASRNPVRGQYF
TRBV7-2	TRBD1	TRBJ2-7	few	TGTGCCAGCAGCCCTGGGCCGGGACAGGAGACCTACGAGCAGTACTTC	CASSPGPGQETYEQYF
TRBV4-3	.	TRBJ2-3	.	TGCGCCAGCAGTCGACTAGTTGGAATCACAGATACGCAGTATTTT	CASSRLVGITDTQYF
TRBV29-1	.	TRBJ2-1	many	TGCAGCGTTGTAAGAGGGGGAGGATTGGGGCAGTTCTTC	CSVVRGGGLGQFF
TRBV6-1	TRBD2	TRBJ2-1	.	TGTGCCAGCACTGGAGCGGGGGGGCGTTGGAATGAGCAGTTCTTC	CASTGAGGRWNEQFF
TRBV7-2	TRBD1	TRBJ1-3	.	TGTGCCAGCAGCCGCATAGGGACAGGGGCTGGAAACACCATATATTTT	CASSRIGTGAGNTIYF
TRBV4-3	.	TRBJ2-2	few	TGCGCCAGCAGCCAAGATCTCGGGGGATGGGAGCTGTTTTTT	CASSQDLGGWELFF
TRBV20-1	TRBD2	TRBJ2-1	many	TGCAGTGCCGTAGTCAGCGGGAGTGGCCTTTACAATGAGCAGTTCTTC	CSAVVSGSGLYNEQFF
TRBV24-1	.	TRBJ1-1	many	TGTGCCACCAGTGATTGGGGGAACACTGAAGCTTTCTTT	CATSDWGNTEAFF
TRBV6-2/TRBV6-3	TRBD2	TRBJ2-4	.	TGTCCCAGCAGTTACGGCGGGCGGGAGACTAACATTCAGTACTTC	CPSSYGGRETNIQYF
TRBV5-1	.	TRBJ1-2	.	TGCGCCAGCAGCTCGGGAGAAGGGAATGGCTACACCTTC	CASSSGEGNGYTF
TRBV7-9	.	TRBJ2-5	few	TGTGCCAGCAGACCAGCAGGACAGTACCAAGAGACCCAGTACTTC	CASRPAGQYQETQYF
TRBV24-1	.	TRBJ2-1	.	TGTGCCACCAGTGACCCTCCGACGGATGAGCAGTTCTTC	CATSDPPTDEQFF
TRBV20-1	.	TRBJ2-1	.	TGCAGTGCTCCTGACGGATACAATGAGCAGTTCTTC	CSAPDGYNEQFF
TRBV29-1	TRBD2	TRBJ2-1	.	TGCAGCGTTCGGACTAGCGGGATTGGTGAGCAGTTCTTC	CSVRTSGIGEQFF
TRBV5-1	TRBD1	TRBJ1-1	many	TGCGCCAGCAGCTTAGGACAGGGTGGCACTGAAGCTTTCTTT	CASSLGQGGTEAFF
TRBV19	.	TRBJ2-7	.	TGTGCCAGTAGTATTCAGTTAGCGGTGGCCTACGAGCAGTACTTC	CASSIQLAVAYEQYF
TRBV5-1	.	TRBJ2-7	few	TGCGCCAGCAGCTTGGGACAGGAAGGGCAGTACTTC	CASSLGQEGQYF
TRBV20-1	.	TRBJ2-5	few	TGCAGTGCTAGAGGGGGTAGCGGGACAGGAGAGACCCAGTACTTC	CSARGGSGTGETQYF
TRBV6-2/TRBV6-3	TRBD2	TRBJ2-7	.	TGTGCCAGCAGGGGACTAGCGGCCCAGGGATACGAGCAGTACTTC	CASRGLAAQGYEQYF
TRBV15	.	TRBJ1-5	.	TGTGCCACCAGCGTTAGACACCGCAATCAGCCCCAGCATTTT	CATSVRHRNQPQHF
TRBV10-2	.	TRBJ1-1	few	TGCGCCTCGATCGGGGGACCGAACACTGAAGCTTTCTTT	CASIGGPNTEAFF
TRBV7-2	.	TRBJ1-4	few	TGTGCCAGCAGCTTAATCTGGGGGGCCGATAATGAAAAACTGTTTTTT	CASSLIWGADNEKLFF
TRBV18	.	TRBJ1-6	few	TGTGCCAGCTCACGACCCGCGGGGCGGCGGAATTCACCCCTCCACTTT	CASSRPAGRRNSPLHF
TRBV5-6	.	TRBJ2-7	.	TGTGCCAGCAGCTCCGGGACTGAGTACGAGCAGTACTTC	CASSSGTEYEQYF
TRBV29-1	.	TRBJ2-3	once	TGCAGCGTCAAGGGTGGGACAACTAGCACAGATACGCAGTATTTT	CSVKGGTTSTDTQYF
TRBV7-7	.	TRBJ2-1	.	TGTGCTAGCAGATCCACTAGCCGACCTTTCAATGAGCAGTTCTTC	CASRSTSRPFNEQFF
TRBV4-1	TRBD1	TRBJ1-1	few	TGCGCCAGCAGCCTCTTAAGGGACAGGGGTGAAGGGACTGAAGCTTTCTTT	CASSLLRDRGEGTEAFF